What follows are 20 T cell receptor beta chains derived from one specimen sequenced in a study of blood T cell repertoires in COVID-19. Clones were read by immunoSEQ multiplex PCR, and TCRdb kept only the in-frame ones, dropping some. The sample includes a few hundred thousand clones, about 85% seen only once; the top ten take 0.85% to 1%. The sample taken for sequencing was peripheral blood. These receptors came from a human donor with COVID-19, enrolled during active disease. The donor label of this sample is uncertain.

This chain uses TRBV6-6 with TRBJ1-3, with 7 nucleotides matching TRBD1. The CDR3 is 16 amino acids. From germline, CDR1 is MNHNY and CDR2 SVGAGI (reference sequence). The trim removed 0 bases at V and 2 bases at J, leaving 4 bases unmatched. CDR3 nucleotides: TGTGCCAGCAGTTACTCCACAGGGGATGCTGGAAACACCATATATTTT. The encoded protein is CASSYSTGDAGNTIYF.

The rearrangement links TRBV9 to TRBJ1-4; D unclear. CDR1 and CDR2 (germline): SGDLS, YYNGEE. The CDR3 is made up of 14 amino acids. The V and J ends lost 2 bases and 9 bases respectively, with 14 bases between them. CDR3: CASSVGHIEQKLFF. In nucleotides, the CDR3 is TGTGCCAGCAGCGTTGGGCACATTGAGCAAAAACTGTTTTTT. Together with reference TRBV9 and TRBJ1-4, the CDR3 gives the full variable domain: DSGVTQTPKHLITATGQRVTLRCSPRSGDLSVYWYQQSLDQGLQFLIQYYNGEERAKGNILERFSAQQFPDLHSELNLSSLELGDSALYFCASSVGHIEQKLFFGSGTQLSVL.

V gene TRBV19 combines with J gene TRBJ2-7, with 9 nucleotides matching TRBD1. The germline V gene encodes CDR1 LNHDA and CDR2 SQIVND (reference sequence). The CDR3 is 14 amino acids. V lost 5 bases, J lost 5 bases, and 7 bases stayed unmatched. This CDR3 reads CASSPLGTGNEQYF. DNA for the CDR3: TGTGCCAGTAGTCCCCTAGGGACAGGGAACGAGCAGTACTTC.

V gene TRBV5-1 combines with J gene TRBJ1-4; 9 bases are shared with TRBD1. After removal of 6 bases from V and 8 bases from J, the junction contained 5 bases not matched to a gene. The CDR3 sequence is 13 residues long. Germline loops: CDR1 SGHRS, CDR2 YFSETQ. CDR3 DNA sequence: TGCGCCAGCACCCGGGGGACAGGGGAAAAACTGTTTTTT. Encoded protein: CASTRGTGEKLFF.

CDR3 in DNA: TGTGCCAGCAGCACGCAATCAGGGGGCGCAGATACGCAGTATTTT. As protein: CASSTQSGGADTQYF. This chain joins TRBV28 and TRBJ2-3, with 8 bases identical to TRBD1. There are 15 residues in the CDR3. Germline CDR1 reads MDHEN; CDR2 reads SYDVKM. With 6 bases clipped from V and 4 bases from J, the junction kept 9 bases outside the gene matches.

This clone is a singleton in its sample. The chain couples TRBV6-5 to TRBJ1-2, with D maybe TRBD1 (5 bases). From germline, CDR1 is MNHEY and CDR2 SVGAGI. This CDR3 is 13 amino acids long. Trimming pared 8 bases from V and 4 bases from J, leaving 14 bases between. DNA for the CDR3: TGTGCCAGCTCTATCAGGGACTCCTATGGCTACACCTTC. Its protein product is CASSIRDSYGYTF.

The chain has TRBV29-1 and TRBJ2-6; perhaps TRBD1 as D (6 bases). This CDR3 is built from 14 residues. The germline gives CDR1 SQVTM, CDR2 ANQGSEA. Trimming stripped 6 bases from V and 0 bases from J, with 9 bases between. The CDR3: CSVPGVSGANVLTF. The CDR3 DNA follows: TGCAGCGTGCCAGGGGTCTCTGGGGCCAACGTCCTGACTTTC.

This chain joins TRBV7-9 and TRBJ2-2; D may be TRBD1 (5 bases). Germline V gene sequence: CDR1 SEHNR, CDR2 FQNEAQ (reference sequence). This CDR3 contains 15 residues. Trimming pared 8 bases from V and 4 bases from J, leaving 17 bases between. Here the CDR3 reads CASRLAGQSTGELFF. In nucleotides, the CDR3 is TGTGCCAGCCGGCTCGCAGGGCAGAGCACCGGGGAGCTGTTTTTT.

The CDR3 sequence: CASSPQTGVSEAFF. The CDR3, as DNA: TGTGCCAGTAGTCCCCAGACCGGGGTCTCTGAAGCTTTCTTT. The V gene is TRBV19, the J gene TRBJ1-1, with D unclear. The germline gives CDR1 LNHDA, CDR2 SQIVND (reference sequence). This CDR3 spans 14 amino acids. Trimming cost V 5 bases and J 6 bases, with 16 bases left between them. Full variable domain (missing parts from reference TRBV19 and TRBJ1-1): DGGITQSPKYLFRKEGQNVTLSCEQNLNHDAMYWYRQDPGQGLRLIYYSQIVNDFQKGDIAEGYSVSREKKESFPLTVTSAQKNPTAFYLCASSPQTGVSEAFFGQGTRLTVV.

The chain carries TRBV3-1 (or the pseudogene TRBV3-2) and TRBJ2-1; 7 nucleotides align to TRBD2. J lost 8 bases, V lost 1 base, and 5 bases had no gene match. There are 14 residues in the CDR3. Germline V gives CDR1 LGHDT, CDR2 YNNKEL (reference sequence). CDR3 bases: TGTGCCAGCAGCCAAGGGGCGGGGGTTGATGAGCAGTTCTTC. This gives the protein CASSQGAGVDEQFF.

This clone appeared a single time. The CDR3 loop reads CASSAQAGSNEQFF. In DNA form, the CDR3 reads TGTGCCAGCAGCGCACAGGCTGGGTCGAATGAGCAGTTCTTC. This rearrangement joins TRBV6-4 to TRBJ2-1; possible D gene TRBD1, 5 bases. Trimming took 6 bases from V and 7 from J, leaving 16 bases between them. This CDR3 has 14 residues. CDR1 and CDR2 (germline): MRHNA, SNTAGT.

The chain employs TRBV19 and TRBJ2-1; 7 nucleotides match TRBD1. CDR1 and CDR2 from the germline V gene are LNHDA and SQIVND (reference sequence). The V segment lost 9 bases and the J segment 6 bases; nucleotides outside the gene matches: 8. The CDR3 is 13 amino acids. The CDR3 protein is CASQPNRGNEQFF. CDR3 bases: TGTGCCAGCCAACCTAACAGGGGCAATGAGCAGTTCTTC.

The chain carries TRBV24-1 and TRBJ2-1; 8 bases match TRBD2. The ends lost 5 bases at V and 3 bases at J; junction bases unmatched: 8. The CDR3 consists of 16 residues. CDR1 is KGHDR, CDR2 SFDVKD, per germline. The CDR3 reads CATSGGSAGGYNEQFF. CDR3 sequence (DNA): TGTGCCACCAGTGGGGGCTCGGCGGGAGGCTACAATGAGCAGTTCTTC.

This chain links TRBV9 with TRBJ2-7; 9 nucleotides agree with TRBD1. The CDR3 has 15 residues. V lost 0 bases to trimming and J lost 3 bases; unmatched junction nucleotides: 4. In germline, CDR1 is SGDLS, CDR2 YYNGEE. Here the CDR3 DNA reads TGTGCCAGCAGCGTAGGGGACAGGGCGGTCTACGAGCAGTACTTC. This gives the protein CASSVGDRAVYEQYF.

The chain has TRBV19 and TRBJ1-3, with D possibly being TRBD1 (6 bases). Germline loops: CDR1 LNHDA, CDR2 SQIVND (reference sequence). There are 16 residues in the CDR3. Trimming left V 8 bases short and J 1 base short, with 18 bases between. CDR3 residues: CASLRGATGSGNTIYF. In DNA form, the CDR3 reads TGTGCCAGTCTTCGGGGGGCGACGGGGTCTGGAAACACCATATATTTT.

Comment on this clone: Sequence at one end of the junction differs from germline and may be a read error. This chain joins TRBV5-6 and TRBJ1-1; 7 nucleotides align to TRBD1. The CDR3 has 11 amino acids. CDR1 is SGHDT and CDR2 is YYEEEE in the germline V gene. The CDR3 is CASSGGTAGIF. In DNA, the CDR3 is TGTGCCAGCAGCGGCGGGACAGCCGGAATCTTT.

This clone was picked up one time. This CDR3 reads CASSLQGAQGTDTQYF. CDR3 DNA: TGTGCCAGCAGCTTACAGGGGGCGCAGGGCACAGATACGCAGTATTTT. The chain uses TRBV7-9 and TRBJ2-3; TRBD1 matches 8 bases. Germline CDR1 and CDR2: SEHNR and FQNEAQ (reference sequence). The CDR3 totals 16 residues. Trimming removed 2 bases from V and 1 base from J; junction bases left unmatched: 5.

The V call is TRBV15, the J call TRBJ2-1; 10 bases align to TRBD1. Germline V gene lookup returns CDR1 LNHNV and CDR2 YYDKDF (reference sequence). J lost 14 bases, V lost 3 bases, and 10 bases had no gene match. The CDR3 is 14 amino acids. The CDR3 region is CATSSHRQGATEFF. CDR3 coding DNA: TGTGCCACCAGCAGCCACCGACAGGGGGCGACGGAGTTCTTC.

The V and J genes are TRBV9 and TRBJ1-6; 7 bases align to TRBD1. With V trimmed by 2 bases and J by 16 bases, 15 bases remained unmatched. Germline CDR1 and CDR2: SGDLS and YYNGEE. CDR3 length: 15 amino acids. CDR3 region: CASSVDSLYDRELHF. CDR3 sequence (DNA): TGTGCCAGCAGCGTGGACTCCCTCTACGACAGGGAGCTCCACTTT.

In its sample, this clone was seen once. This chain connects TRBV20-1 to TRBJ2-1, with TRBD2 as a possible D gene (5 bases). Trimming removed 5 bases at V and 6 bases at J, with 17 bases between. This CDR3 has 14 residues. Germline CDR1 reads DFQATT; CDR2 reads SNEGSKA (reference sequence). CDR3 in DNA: TGCAGTGCTCGTGGACTGCACGCTGGCAATGAGCAGTTCTTC. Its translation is CSARGLHAGNEQFF.